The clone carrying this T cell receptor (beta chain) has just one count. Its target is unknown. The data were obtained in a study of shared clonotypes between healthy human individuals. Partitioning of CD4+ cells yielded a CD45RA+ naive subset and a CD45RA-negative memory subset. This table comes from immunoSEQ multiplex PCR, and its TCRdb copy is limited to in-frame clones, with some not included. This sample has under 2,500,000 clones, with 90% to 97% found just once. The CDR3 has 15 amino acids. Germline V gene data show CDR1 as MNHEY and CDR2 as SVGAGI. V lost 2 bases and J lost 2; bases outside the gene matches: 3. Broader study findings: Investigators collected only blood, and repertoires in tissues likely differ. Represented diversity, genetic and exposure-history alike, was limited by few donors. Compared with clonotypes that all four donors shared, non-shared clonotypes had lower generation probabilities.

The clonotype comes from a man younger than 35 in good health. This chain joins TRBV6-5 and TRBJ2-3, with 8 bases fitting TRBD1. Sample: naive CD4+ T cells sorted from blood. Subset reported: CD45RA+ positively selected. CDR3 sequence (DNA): TGTGCCAGCAGTTACCGGGACAGGCCCACAGATACGCAGTATTTT. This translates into CASSYRDRPTDTQYF.